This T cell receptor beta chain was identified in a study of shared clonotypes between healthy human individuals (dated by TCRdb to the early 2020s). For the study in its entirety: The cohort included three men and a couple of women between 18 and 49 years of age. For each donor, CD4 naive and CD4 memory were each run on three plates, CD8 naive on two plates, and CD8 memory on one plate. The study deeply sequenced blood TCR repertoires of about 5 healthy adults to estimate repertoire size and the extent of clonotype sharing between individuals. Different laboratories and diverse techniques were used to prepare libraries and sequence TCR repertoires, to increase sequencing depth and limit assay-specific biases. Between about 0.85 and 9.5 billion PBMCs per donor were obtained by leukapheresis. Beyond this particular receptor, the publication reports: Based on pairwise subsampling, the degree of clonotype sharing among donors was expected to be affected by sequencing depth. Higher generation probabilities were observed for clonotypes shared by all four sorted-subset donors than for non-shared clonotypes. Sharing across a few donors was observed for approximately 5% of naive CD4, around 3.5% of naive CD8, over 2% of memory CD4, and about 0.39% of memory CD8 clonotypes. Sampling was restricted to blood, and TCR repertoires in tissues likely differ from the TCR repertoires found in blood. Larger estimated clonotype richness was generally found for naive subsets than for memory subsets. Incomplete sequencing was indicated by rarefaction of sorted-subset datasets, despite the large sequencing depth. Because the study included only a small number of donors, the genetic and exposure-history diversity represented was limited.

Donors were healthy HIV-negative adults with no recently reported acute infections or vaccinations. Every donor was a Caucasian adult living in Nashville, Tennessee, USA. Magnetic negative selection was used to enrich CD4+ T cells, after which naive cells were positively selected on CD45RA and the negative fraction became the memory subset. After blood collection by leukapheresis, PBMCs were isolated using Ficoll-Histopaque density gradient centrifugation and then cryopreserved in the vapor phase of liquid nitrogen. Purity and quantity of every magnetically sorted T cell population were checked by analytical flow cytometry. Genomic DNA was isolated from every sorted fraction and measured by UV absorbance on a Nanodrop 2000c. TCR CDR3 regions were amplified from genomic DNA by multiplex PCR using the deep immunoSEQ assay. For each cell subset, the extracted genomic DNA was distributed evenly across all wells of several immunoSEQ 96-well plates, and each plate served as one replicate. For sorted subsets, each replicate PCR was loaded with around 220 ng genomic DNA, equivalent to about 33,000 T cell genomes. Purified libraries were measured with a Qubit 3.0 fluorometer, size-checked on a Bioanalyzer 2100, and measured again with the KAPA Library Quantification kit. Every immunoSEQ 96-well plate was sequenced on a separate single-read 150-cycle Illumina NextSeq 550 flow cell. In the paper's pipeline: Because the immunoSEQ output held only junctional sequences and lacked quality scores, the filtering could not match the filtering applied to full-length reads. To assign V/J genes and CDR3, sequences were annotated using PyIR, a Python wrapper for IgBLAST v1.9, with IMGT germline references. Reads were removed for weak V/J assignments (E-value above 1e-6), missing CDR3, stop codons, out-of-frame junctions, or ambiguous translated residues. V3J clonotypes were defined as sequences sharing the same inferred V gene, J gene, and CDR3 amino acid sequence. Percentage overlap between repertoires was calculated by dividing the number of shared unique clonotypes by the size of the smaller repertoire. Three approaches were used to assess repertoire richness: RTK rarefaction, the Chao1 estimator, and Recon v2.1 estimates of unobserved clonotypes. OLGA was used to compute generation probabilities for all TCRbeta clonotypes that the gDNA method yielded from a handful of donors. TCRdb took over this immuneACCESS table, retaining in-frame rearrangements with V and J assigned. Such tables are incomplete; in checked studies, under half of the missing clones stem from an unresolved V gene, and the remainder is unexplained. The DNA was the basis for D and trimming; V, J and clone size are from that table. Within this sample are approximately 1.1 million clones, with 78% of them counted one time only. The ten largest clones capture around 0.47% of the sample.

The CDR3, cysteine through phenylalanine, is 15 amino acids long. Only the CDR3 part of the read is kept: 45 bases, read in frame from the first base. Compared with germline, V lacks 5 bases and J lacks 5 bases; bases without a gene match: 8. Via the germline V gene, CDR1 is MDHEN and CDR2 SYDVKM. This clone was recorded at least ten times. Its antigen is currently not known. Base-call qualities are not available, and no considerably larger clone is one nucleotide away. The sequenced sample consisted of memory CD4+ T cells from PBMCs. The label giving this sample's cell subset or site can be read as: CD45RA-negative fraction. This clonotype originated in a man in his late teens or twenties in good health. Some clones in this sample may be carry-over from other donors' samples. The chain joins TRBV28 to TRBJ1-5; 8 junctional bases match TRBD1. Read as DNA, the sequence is TGTGCCAGCAGTACAGGACAGGGCCTCCATCAGCCCCAGCATTTT. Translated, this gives CASSTGQGLHQPQHF.